A single sample gave rise to the 28 T cell receptor beta chains below, sequenced in a study of molecular identifiers for immune sequencing clone quantification. TCRdb called the PCR reads again in MiXCR, with one record for every CDR3 protein. The sample lists hundreds of thousands of distinct CDR3 sequences, approximately 24% occurring once. The specimen was naive CD8+ T cells from blood, with Jurkat cell RNA spiked in. Documented subset: FACS-sorted CD8+CD4-CCR7+CD45RA+ naive T cells. The receptors derive from a human donor in good health. Some libraries in this study had Jurkat cell RNA spiked in.

The chain carries TRBV10-3 and TRBJ2-2; 11 bases align to TRBD2. There are 16 residues in the CDR3. V shed 0 bases and J 7 bases; nucleotides not matched to a gene: 4. CDR1 and CDR2 from the germline V gene are ENHRY and SYGVKD. In nucleotides, the CDR3 is TGTGCCATCAGTGAGTCCTGGACTAGCGGGCTCGGGGAGCTGTTTTTT. This codes for CAISESWTSGLGELFF.

This chain joins TRBV19 and TRBJ2-2, with D perhaps TRBD1 (6 bases). Germline V gene lookup returns CDR1 LNHDA and CDR2 SQIVND (reference sequence). The CDR3 totals 15 residues. The V and J ends lost 0 bases and 6 bases respectively, with 11 bases between them. The CDR3 DNA follows: TGTGCCAGTAGTATAGAGGCAGGGGCTGCCGGGGAGCTGTTTTTT. This sequence encodes CASSIEAGAAGELFF. The full variable domain, in which reference TRBV19 and TRBJ2-2 provide the parts outside the CDR3, is DGGITQSPKYLFRKEGQNVTLSCEQNLNHDAMYWYRQDPGQGLRLIYYSQIVNDFQKGDIAEGYSVSREKKESFPLTVTSAQKNPTAFYLCASSIEAGAAGELFFGEGSRLTVL.

This clonotype was seen only a few times. V is TRBV7-2 and J is TRBJ1-3; TRBD1 might be the D (5 bases). Trimming stripped 7 bases from V and 4 bases from J, with 14 bases between. The CDR3 spans 14 residues. Germline CDR1 and CDR2: SGHTA and FQGNSA. The CDR3 DNA reads TGTGCCAGCACCTGGGGACTGGGAGGAAACACCATATATTTT. It encodes CASTWGLGGNTIYF.

This clonotype appeared many times. This chain uses TRBV7-9 with TRBJ2-1; 7 bases match TRBD2. V gave up 7 bases and J gave up 7 bases; unmatched junction bases: 10. The germline gives CDR1 SEHNR, CDR2 FQNEAQ (reference sequence). The CDR3 length is 14 residues. The CDR3 nucleotides are TGTGCCAGCACGGGAGCGGGGAGGTCGAATGAGCAGTTCTTC. Encoded protein: CASTGAGRSNEQFF.

This clonotype appeared many times. The chain recombines TRBV20-1 with TRBJ2-5; 7 nucleotides line up with TRBD2. This CDR3 region has 13 residues. J lost 1 base, V lost 5 bases, and 4 bases had no gene match. CDR1 and CDR2 from the germline V gene are DFQATT and SNEGSKA (reference sequence). For the CDR3, the DNA is TGCAGTGCTCGCCTAGCGGCCCAAGAGACCCAGTACTTC. Its translation is CSARLAAQETQYF.

This clonotype was seen a handful of times. The rearrangement uses TRBV7-8 and TRBJ2-7; TRBD1 might be the D (6 bases). Germline V gene lookup returns CDR1 SGHVS and CDR2 FQNEAQ. V lost 5 bases and J lost 6, with 20 bases in between. This CDR3 region has 15 residues. This CDR3 is CASSPPLTGAVEQYF. CDR3 nucleotides: TGTGCCAGCAGCCCTCCCCTGACAGGTGCAGTCGAGCAGTACTTC. The whole variable domain, remainder taken from reference TRBV7-8 and TRBJ2-7, is GAGVSQSPRYKVAKRGQDVALRCDPISGHVSLFWYQQALGQGPEFLTYFQNEAQLDKSGLPSDRFFAERPEGSVSTLKIQRTQQEDSAVYLCASSPPLTGAVEQYFGPGTRLTVT.

In this sample, this clonotype turned up once. The conserved phenylalanine or tryptophan normally closing the CDR3 is absent here, so this likely arose from a read error. J is TRBJ2-7 and V is TRBV28; 7 nucleotides align to TRBD1. Germline CDR1 and CDR2: MDHEN and SYDVKM. The CDR3 is made up of 14 amino acids. V shed 3 bases, J shed 6 bases, and the junction held 8 bases outside the gene matches. The CDR3 is CASSLSNRGFEQYY. DNA for the CDR3: TGTGCCAGCAGTTTGTCGAACAGGGGTTTCGAGCAGTACTAC.

This clonotype was seen ten or more times. The CDR3 spells CASSEYSGFGNSPLHF. DNA for the CDR3: TGTGCCAGCAGTGAATATAGCGGATTCGGGAATTCACCCCTCCACTTT. The chain joins TRBV25-1 to TRBJ1-6; no reliable D call. Germline loops: CDR1 MGHDK, CDR2 SYGVNS. V was clipped by 0 bases and J by 7 bases, with 13 bases between them. CDR3 length equals 16 residues.

This clonotype was found many times. V and J are TRBV30 and TRBJ2-7, with TRBD1 matching 8 bases. CDR3 length: 12 amino acids. Germline V gene sequence: CDR1 GTSNPN, CDR2 SVGIG (reference sequence). Trimming at V came to 2 bases and at J to 6 bases, leaving 3 bases not matched to a gene. In nucleotides, the CDR3 is TGTGCCTGGAGTACAGGGGGTAGCGAGCAGTACTTC. As protein: CAWSTGGSEQYF.

To note about this clonotype: One base away lies a much larger clone, so this may be a sequencing read error. CDR3 amino acids: CSVATTSSCEQYF. In nucleotides, the CDR3 is TGCAGCGTTGCAACTACAAGCTCCTGCGAGCAGTACTTC. The rearrangement links TRBV29-1 to TRBJ2-7; D is undetermined. In germline, CDR1 is SQVTM, CDR2 ANQGSEA. The CDR3 is 13 residues long.

This clonotype was seen many times. The chain couples TRBV20-1 to TRBJ2-7, with TRBD1 matching over 7 bases. Germline V gene lookup returns CDR1 DFQATT and CDR2 SNEGSKA (reference sequence). The CDR3 loop spans 14 amino acids. The ends lost 4 bases at V and 3 bases at J; junction bases unmatched: 9. As DNA, the CDR3 is TGCAGTGCTATGGGGACAGAAGCAAACTACGAGCAGTACTTC. Translation gives CSAMGTEANYEQYF.

The CDR3 DNA is TGTGCCAGCAGTTACCTAGCGGGGGGTTGGAATGAGCAGTTCTTC. It is translated as CASSYLAGGWNEQFF. The J gene is TRBJ2-1, the V gene TRBV6-6; 11 bases map to TRBD2. J was trimmed by 7 bases and V by 2 bases; bases with no gene match: 4. The CDR3 spans 15 residues. The germline V gene encodes CDR1 MNHNY and CDR2 SVGAGI (reference sequence).

This clonotype has a handful of counts. The gene calls are TRBV2 and TRBJ1-1; TRBD1 is a possible D gene (6 bases). Germline V gene lookup returns CDR1 SNHLY and CDR2 FYNNEI. The CDR3 covers 13 residues. V shed 3 bases and J shed 6 bases, with 11 bases lying between them. The CDR3 DNA reads as TGTGCCAGCAGTGAGACGGGGGGCCCTGAAGCTTTCTTT. Protein product: CASSETGGPEAFF.

Points on this clonotype: A much larger clone differs from this one at a single base, so this may be a read error. The CDR3 loop reads CSARAAKWTLTQYF. DNA for the CDR3: TGCAGTGCTAGGGCGGCGAAATGGACATTGACGCAGTATTTT. The chain links TRBV20-1 to TRBJ2-3; D perhaps matches TRBD1 (5 bases). V shed 3 bases and J shed 9 bases, with 19 bases lying between them. The germline V gene encodes CDR1 DFQATT and CDR2 SNEGSKA (reference sequence). The CDR3 is 14 amino acids.

This clonotype was detected ten times or more. J is TRBJ2-7 and V is TRBV7-9, with D possibly being TRBD2 (5 bases). This CDR3 is 13 amino acids long. The V gene lost 0 bases and the J gene lost 4 bases, with 7 bases spanning the gap. Germline V lookup: CDR1 SEHNR, CDR2 FQNEAQ (reference sequence). CDR3 DNA: TGTGCCAGCAGCTTAGCGACTAAGTACGAGCAGTACTTC. Translating it yields CASSLATKYEQYF.

This clonotype was seen many times. V and J are TRBV6-6 and TRBJ2-7; perhaps TRBD2 as D (5 bases). V gave up 2 bases and J gave up 1 base, with 9 bases separating them. The CDR3 totals 14 residues. Germline V gene lookup returns CDR1 MNHNY and CDR2 SVGAGI (reference sequence). The CDR3: CASSYGPGSYEQYF. The CDR3 DNA follows: TGTGCCAGCAGTTACGGTCCGGGGTCCTACGAGCAGTACTTC.

In nucleotides, the CDR3 is TGTGCCAGCAGTTCCCCCCCTACGGGCTACACCTTC. This translates into CASSSPPTGYTF. This sequence joins TRBV6-2 or TRBV6-3 and TRBJ1-2; D gene ambiguous. Germline assignment: CDR1 MNHEY and CDR2 SVGEGT. Trimming removed 4 bases at V and 8 bases at J, with 11 bases between. The CDR3 has 12 residues.

Details on this clonotype: A clone one base away is much larger, so this may be a read error. V gene TRBV2 combines with J gene TRBJ2-1, with 8 positions matching TRBD1. Germline V gene sequence: CDR1 SNHLY, CDR2 FYNNEI. The CDR3 extends over 13 amino acids. CDR3 sequence reads: CASDRGAYNAQFF. CDR3 coding DNA: TGTGCCAGCGACAGGGGAGCTTACAATGCGCAGTTCTTC.

Concerning this clonotype: A much larger clone lies one base from this, so it may be a read error. The chain recombines TRBV6-2 or TRBV6-3 with TRBJ2-7; TRBD1 agrees at 7 bases. Germline CDR1 is MNHEY and CDR2 is SVGEGT. The CDR3 runs 13 residues. The CDR3 bases are TGTGTCAGCAGCACGGACAGGATCTACGAGCAGTACTTC. Its protein product is CVSSTDRIYEQYF.

This clonotype was counted ten times or more. The chain uses TRBV29-1 and TRBJ2-3, with 7 bases aligning to TRBD2. After removal of 0 bases from V and 2 bases from J, the junction contained 2 bases not matched to a gene. Germline V gene data show CDR1 as SQVTM and CDR2 as ANQGSEA. The CDR3 sequence is 14 residues long. The CDR3 reads CSVEDREVTDTQYF. CDR3 DNA sequence: TGCAGCGTTGAAGATCGGGAGGTCACAGATACGCAGTATTTT.

This clonotype was counted many times. The V call is TRBV20-1, the J call TRBJ2-2, with a tentative D call TRBD2 (5 bases). V lost 6 bases and J lost 3, with 11 bases in between. Germline values: CDR1 DFQATT, CDR2 SNEGSKA (reference sequence). The CDR3 spans 13 residues. CDR3 in DNA: TGCAGTGCCGGGGATGGGGACACCGGGGAGCTGTTTTTT. It translates to CSAGDGDTGELFF.

Of note for this clonotype: A much larger clone is a single base away; this may be a read error. CDR3 region: CASSLGVHTSTDTQYF. In DNA form, the CDR3 reads TGTGCCAGCAGCTTAGGGGTTCACACCAGCACAGATACGCAGTATTTT. The J gene is TRBJ2-3, the V gene TRBV7-9, with D uncertain. CDR3 length: 16 residues. Germline V CDR1 and CDR2: SEHNR, FQNEAQ (reference sequence). V was trimmed by 1 base and J by 0 bases, leaving 11 bases between them.

This clonotype has a count of ten or more. V is TRBV18 and J is TRBJ2-3; 10 bases match TRBD2. The CDR3 is made up of 16 amino acids. CDR1 is KGHSH and CDR2 is LQKENI in the germline V gene. With V trimmed by 0 bases and J by 5 bases, 5 bases remained unmatched. The CDR3 nucleotides read TGTGCCAGCTCACCACCGTTCCTAGCGGGAGAAGATACGCAGTATTTT. Residues: CASSPPFLAGEDTQYF.

This clonotype was seen repeatedly, ten times or more. This chain connects TRBV5-1 to TRBJ1-1; D call uncertain. Germline loops: CDR1 SGHRS, CDR2 YFSETQ. The V and J ends lost 2 bases and 11 bases respectively, with 13 bases between them. The CDR3 length is 12 residues. The CDR3 DNA reads TGCGCCAGCAGCTTTGAAGCCGGCCGGGCTTTCTTT. It specifies CASSFEAGRAFF.

The table lists this clonotype with a few counts. The chain combines TRBV11-2 with TRBJ2-3; D is possibly TRBD1 (6 bases). This CDR3 has 16 residues. CDR1 and CDR2 from the germline V gene are SGHAT and FQNNGV. V was shortened by 4 bases and J by 3 bases, with 17 bases between the two germline ends. The CDR3 here is CASSWLQGGGTDTQYF. CDR3 coding DNA: TGTGCCAGCAGCTGGTTACAGGGCGGCGGGACAGATACGCAGTATTTT.

On this clonotype: Compared with germline, one end of the junction differs, possibly owing to a read error. The rearrangement joins TRBV18 to TRBJ2-3; 11 nucleotides agree with TRBD2. The CDR3 consists of 14 residues. Germline CDR1 KGHSH, CDR2 LQKENI. CDR3 region: CTSSPPTSGEVQYF. The DNA of the CDR3 is TGTACCAGCTCACCACCGACTAGCGGGGAGGTTCAGTATTTT.

This clonotype came up a few times. The conserved phenylalanine or tryptophan is not found at the CDR3 terminus, so this likely reflects a read error. The chain employs TRBV7-9 and TRBJ2-7, with D unclear. CDR1 and CDR2 from the germline V gene are SEHNR and FQNEAQ (reference sequence). V was cut by 3 bases and J by 2 bases, with 14 bases left in between. The CDR3 has 15 residues. DNA of the CDR3: TGTGCCAGCAGCTTCCCGGACGGTATCACCTACGAGCAGTACCTC. It yields the protein CASSFPDGITYEQYL.

The gene calls are TRBV11-2 and TRBJ2-1, with unresolved D. The CDR3 spans 18 residues. Germline V CDR1 and CDR2: SGHAT, FQNNGV. V lost 8 bases, J lost 6 bases, and 29 bases lay in between. CDR3 loop: CASRSGSRYTSDGNEQFF. In nucleotides, the CDR3 is TGTGCCAGCCGCTCCGGGTCTAGATATACTTCTGACGGCAATGAGCAGTTCTTC.